The 15 T cell receptor beta chains below were found in one sample sequenced in a study of blood T cell repertoires in COVID-19. The table came from immunoSEQ multiplex PCR; TCRdb's copy has only in-frame clones and leaves some out. The data contain under 200,000 clones, about 74% of them singletons. Source material: peripheral blood. All receptors come from a woman older than 75 with acute or convalescent COVID-19.

The V and J genes are TRBV10-1 and TRBJ2-3; TRBD1 matches at 10 bases. This CDR3 is built from 15 residues. J lost 0 bases, V lost 4 bases, and 1 base had no gene match. Germline V gives CDR1 WNHNN, CDR2 SYGVQD (reference sequence). This chain's CDR3 is CASSAGQGSTDTQYF. CDR3 nucleotides: TGCGCCAGCAGTGCGGGACAGGGGAGCACAGATACGCAGTATTTT.

Within the sample, this clone is medium-sized (0.01 to 0.1%). V is TRBV7-9 and J is TRBJ1-1, with 9 positions matching TRBD1. The CDR3 has 15 residues. Germline V lookup: CDR1 SEHNR, CDR2 FQNEAQ (reference sequence). The V segment lost 5 bases and the J segment 5 bases; nucleotides outside the gene matches: 9. CDR3 protein: CASSEGQGERTEAFF. The DNA for the CDR3 is TGTGCCAGCAGCGAGGGACAGGGCGAGAGGACTGAAGCTTTCTTT. The full variable domain, in which reference TRBV7-9 and TRBJ1-1 provide the parts outside the CDR3, is DTGVSQNPRHKITKRGQNVTFRCDPISEHNRLYWYRQTLGQGPEFLTYFQNEAQLEKSRLLSDRFSAERPKGSFSTLEIQRTEQGDSAMYLCASSEGQGERTEAFFGQGTRLTVV.

Ten or more counts support this clone. The CDR3 DNA reads as TGTGCCAGCAGCGAATACAGGCGGGGCTACACCTTC. It is translated as CASSEYRRGYTF. The chain joins TRBV9 to TRBJ1-2; maybe TRBD1 (5 bases). The CDR3 is 12 residues long. Per the germline V gene, CDR1 is SGDLS and CDR2 is YYNGEE. The V and J ends lost 3 bases and 8 bases respectively, with 11 bases between them.

The rearrangement links TRBV28 to TRBJ1-1; TRBD1 aligns across 11 bases. The CDR3 contains 14 residues. V lost 7 bases to trimming and J lost 5 bases; unmatched junction nucleotides: 6. CDR1 is MDHEN and CDR2 is SYDVKM in the germline V gene. In DNA, the CDR3 is TGTGCCAGCATCCTGGACAGGGGGCTTACTGAAGCTTTCTTT. This translates into CASILDRGLTEAFF.

The chain uses TRBV5-1 and TRBJ1-2, with TRBD1 identical over 9 bases. The CDR3 is 15 residues long. In germline, CDR1 is SGHRS, CDR2 YFSETQ. V lost 4 bases, J lost 2 bases, and 6 bases stayed unmatched. Here the CDR3 DNA reads TGCGCCAGCAGCCAGGACAGGGGAAGCAACTATGGCTACACCTTC. Translation gives CASSQDRGSNYGYTF.

The chain carries TRBV27 and TRBJ1-2; 11 positions match TRBD1. Germline V CDR1 and CDR2: MNHEY, SMNVEV (reference sequence). V was pared by 5 bases and J by 0 bases, with 11 bases of the junction left unmatched. The CDR3 totals 18 residues. The CDR3 sequence is CASSRTGTGGTANYGYTF. In nucleotides, the CDR3 is TGTGCCAGCAGTCGGACCGGGACAGGGGGGACGGCTAACTATGGCTACACCTTC.

V gene TRBV6-5 combines with J gene TRBJ1-1; D is unclear. This CDR3 is built from 11 residues. V was trimmed by 6 bases and J by 11 bases, leaving 13 bases between them. Per the germline V gene, CDR1 is MNHEY and CDR2 is SVGAGI. The CDR3 loop is CASSNGRLAFF. For the CDR3, the DNA is TGTGCCAGCAGCAACGGGAGGTTGGCTTTCTTT.

The chain recombines TRBV5-1 with TRBJ2-7; TRBD2 matches 10 bases. The trim removed 1 base at V and 2 bases at J, leaving 3 bases unmatched. CDR1 SGHRS and CDR2 YFSETQ come from the germline V gene. The CDR3 covers 15 residues. DNA of the CDR3: TGCGCCAGCAGCTTGAGTCTAGCGGGAGCCTACGAGCAGTACTTC. Its translation is CASSLSLAGAYEQYF.

This sequence joins TRBV6-1 and TRBJ2-1; 7 nucleotides line up with TRBD2. V dropped 3 bases and J dropped 8; count of bases not matched to a gene: 10. This CDR3 comprises 15 residues. Per germline, CDR1 MNHNS and CDR2 SASEGT. The chain's CDR3 is CASSDGSGVFDEQFF. Written as DNA, the CDR3 is TGTGCCAGCAGTGACGGGAGCGGGGTATTCGATGAGCAGTTCTTC.

The rearrangement links TRBV11-3 to TRBJ2-2, with 7 bases lining up with TRBD2. Germline V lookup: CDR1 SGHNT, CDR2 YENEEA. The V and J ends lost 1 base and 3 bases, in that order; junction bases with no gene match: 2. There are 15 residues in the CDR3. The CDR3 coding sequence is TGTGCCAGCAGCTTAGGCCTAGCGGACACCGGGGAGCTGTTTTTT. Translated, it gives CASSLGLADTGELFF.

The chain combines TRBV7-9 with TRBJ2-1; possibly TRBD1 for D (6 bases). The CDR3 extends over 13 amino acids. Trimming stripped 6 bases from V and 3 bases from J, with 9 bases between. CDR1 is SEHNR, CDR2 FQNEAQ, per germline (reference sequence). CDR3: CASSSDSYNEQFF. The CDR3 DNA is TGTGCCAGCAGTTCGGACAGCTACAATGAGCAGTTCTTC.

This clone was found once. The CDR3 sequence: CASTNDRLTENEQFF. In DNA, the CDR3 is TGTGCCAGCACAAACGACAGGTTAACGGAAAATGAGCAGTTCTTC. The chain joins TRBV6-6 to TRBJ2-1, with D perhaps TRBD1 (6 bases). CDR3 length equals 15 residues. The germline CDR1 and CDR2 sequences are MNHNY and SVGAGI (reference sequence). V was trimmed by 7 bases and J by 7 bases, leaving 20 bases between them.

The V call is TRBV19, the J call TRBJ2-1, with 12 nucleotides matching TRBD1. The CDR3 length is 13 residues. Trimming took 8 bases from V and 6 from J; bases not matched to a gene: 2. CDR1 is LNHDA, CDR2 SQIVND, per germline (reference sequence). The CDR3 DNA sequence: TGTGCCAGTTGGGACAGGGGGCCCAATGAGCAGTTCTTC. The encoded protein is CASWDRGPNEQFF.

The chain joins TRBV6-5 to TRBJ2-1; tentatively, D is TRBD2 (6 bases). V lost 6 bases and J lost 4, with 10 bases in between. Germline V CDR1 and CDR2: MNHEY, SVGAGI. This CDR3 region has 13 residues. CDR3 in amino acids: CASSAGPYNEQFF. The CDR3 DNA is TGTGCCAGCAGCGCGGGACCTTACAATGAGCAGTTCTTC.

The chain recombines TRBV28 with TRBJ2-1; D possibly corresponds to TRBD2 (6 bases). Germline assignment: CDR1 MDHEN and CDR2 SYDVKM. The V and J ends lost 2 bases and 6 bases respectively, with 14 bases between them. There are 15 residues in the CDR3. In DNA, the CDR3 is TGTGCCAGCAGTTTAGGTGGGAGGCCGGGCAATGAGCAGTTCTTC. Translating it yields CASSLGGRPGNEQFF.